This T cell receptor (beta chain) was recovered during a study of post-analysis software for immune sequencing data. Study-wide results and limits: Roughly five TRBV segments were more frequent in patients than controls; TRBV5-6, TRBV5-1 and TRBV20-1 belonged to this group. Controls showed significantly higher normalized Chao1 diversity than did multiple sclerosis patients.

About this clonotype itself: Its antigen is not identified.

CDR1 and CDR2 from the germline V gene are MNHEY and SVGAGI. The V segment lost 3 bases and the J segment 6 bases; nucleotides outside the gene matches: 11. The CDR3 has 16 residues. cDNA libraries of TCR beta carried unique molecular identifiers. The T cell input of roughly 0.95 to 11 million gave about 500,000 cDNA molecules. One entry per CDR3 protein results from TCRdb running MiXCR on the PCR reads. The sample records 750,000 to 950,000 distinct CDR3 sequences, 46% being singletons. The specimen sequenced was blood. The sequence came from a girl aged 10-17 years with multiple sclerosis. V and J are TRBV6-5 and TRBJ1-2, with 9 nucleotides matching TRBD1. DNA for the CDR3: TGTGCCAGCAGTTATCTGACAGGGGGTGCCGGGGATGGCTACACCTTC. Protein: CASSYLTGGAGDGYTF.